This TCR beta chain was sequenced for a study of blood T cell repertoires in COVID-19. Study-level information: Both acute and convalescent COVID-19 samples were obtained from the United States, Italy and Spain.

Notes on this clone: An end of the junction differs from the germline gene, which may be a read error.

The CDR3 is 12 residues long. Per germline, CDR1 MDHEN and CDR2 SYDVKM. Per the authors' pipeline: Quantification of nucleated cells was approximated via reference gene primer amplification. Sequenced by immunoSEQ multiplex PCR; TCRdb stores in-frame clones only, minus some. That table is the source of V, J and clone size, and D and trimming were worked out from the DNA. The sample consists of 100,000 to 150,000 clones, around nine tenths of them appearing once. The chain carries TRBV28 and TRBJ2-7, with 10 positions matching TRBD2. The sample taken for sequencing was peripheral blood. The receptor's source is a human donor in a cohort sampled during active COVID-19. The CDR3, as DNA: TGTGCCAGCAGTACCCCCGGGACTAGCGCAATCTTC. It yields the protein CASSTPGTSAIF.